This is a list of T cell receptor beta chains from one sample in a study of cytomegalovirus exposure and HLA in healthy donors. Sequencing was performed with immunoSEQ multiplex PCR; in TCRdb, only in-frame clones are kept and a portion is missing. This table holds fewer than 250,000 clones, roughly 83% found once. The specimen was PBMCs. Receptor source: a woman in her fifties or sixties in good health and CMV-seronegative. CDR3s include the opening cysteine and the closing phenylalanine or tryptophan. Fields, in order: J gene, V gene, D gene, clone size, CDR3 DNA, CDR3 protein. D genes are given only for firm matches. Clone size is stated in some rows and not others, as once, few, many or a class when expanded.

TRBJ2-2	TRBV7-2	TRBD2	.	TGTGCCAGCAGCCTGACTAGCGGGAAAGGCCACACCGGGGAGCTGTTTTTT	CASSLTSGKGHTGELFF
TRBJ1-1	TRBV2	.	few	TGTGCCAGCCCACGCATGGGGGGAAGGGACACTGAAGCTTTCTTT	CASPRMGGRDTEAFF
TRBJ2-7	TRBV6-6	.	.	TGTGCCAGCAGTCCCGGGTTTTCTTTAACCTACGAGCAGTACTTC	CASSPGFSLTYEQYF
TRBJ2-5	TRBV7-3	.	.	TGTGCCAGCAGCTCGGGGGTTATCGGATCAGAGACCCAGTACTTC	CASSSGVIGSETQYF
TRBJ2-1	TRBV4-2	TRBD1	.	TGTGCCAGCAGCGTAAGGGGGCGCCAAAGCTCCTACAATGAGCAGTTCTTC	CASSVRGRQSSYNEQFF
TRBJ2-5	TRBV9	.	.	TGTGCCAGCAGCGCGAGAGATGGGGGGGCCCGGGAGACCCAGTACTTC	CASSARDGGARETQYF
TRBJ1-2	TRBV19	TRBD1	.	TGTGCCAGTCTTGACAGGGGATCTAACTATGGCTACACCTTC	CASLDRGSNYGYTF
TRBJ2-1	TRBV7-7	.	.	TGTGCTAGCAGCCCCCTCATGCAGCGAAACTACAATGAGCAGTTCTTC	CASSPLMQRNYNEQFF
TRBJ1-5	TRBV10-3	.	.	TGTGCCATCAGTGAGGGGGGGGGATATAGCAATCAGCCCCAGCATTTT	CAISEGGGYSNQPQHF
TRBJ1-5	TRBV10-3	TRBD1	once	TGTGCCATCAGTACAGGGGCCCAGAATCAGCCCCAGCATTTT	CAISTGAQNQPQHF
TRBJ2-2	TRBV5-1	TRBD2	once	TGCGCCAGCAGCTTACTAGCGGGAGGTGACACCGGGGAGCTGTTTTTT	CASSLLAGGDTGELFF
TRBJ1-1	TRBV18	.	once	TGTGCCAGCTCACCCTGGGAGGGCACTGAAGCTTTCTTT	CASSPWEGTEAFF
TRBJ2-3	TRBV11-2	TRBD1	few	TGTGCCAGCAGCTTGGGCAGGGGGCTAAGCACAGATACGCAGTATTTT	CASSLGRGLSTDTQYF
TRBJ2-2	TRBV7-3	.	.	TGTGCCAGCAGCTTTAGGCCTGGACACAACACCGGGGAGCTGTTTTTT	CASSFRPGHNTGELFF
TRBJ1-4	TRBV7-9	TRBD1	few	TGTGCCAGCAGCCCAAACAGGGGTCCTAATGAAAAACTGTTTTTT	CASSPNRGPNEKLFF
TRBJ1-5	TRBV7-8	.	.	TGTGCCAGCAGCTTGGCCCGAGACTATAGCAATCAGCCCCAGCATTTT	CASSLARDYSNQPQHF
TRBJ1-4	TRBV7-2	.	.	TGTGCCAGCAGCTTCAGTGAAAAACTGTTTTTT	CASSFSEKLFF
TRBJ1-1	TRBV19	.	few	TGTGCCAGTAGTATGGAGGGGAACACTGAAGCTTTCTTT	CASSMEGNTEAFF
TRBJ1-2	TRBV6-5	.	few	TGTGCCAGCAGTTACTCGAGGACAGTCTCTTATGGCTACACCTTC	CASSYSRTVSYGYTF
TRBJ1-4	TRBV21-1	.	.	TGTGCCAGCACCTCCTCGGACATTCGGCGGAATGAAAAACTGTTTTTT	CASTSSDIRRNEKLFF
TRBJ1-3	TRBV6-1	.	.	TGTGCCAGCAGTGAAGCCAACACATACTCTGGAAACACCATATATTTT	CASSEANTYSGNTIYF
TRBJ2-6	TRBV7-3	.	.	TGTGCCAGCAGCGGTCGCGGGGTCCCTGGGGCCAACGTCCTGACTTTC	CASSGRGVPGANVLTF
TRBJ2-5	TRBV7-2	.	.	TGTGCCAGCAGCTTAGGCAGGCCGTCTCAAGAGACCCAGTACTTC	CASSLGRPSQETQYF
TRBJ2-1	TRBV5-6	TRBD2	.	TGTGCCAGCAGCTTGAGAGGCTGGACTAGCGGAAATGAGCAGTTCTTC	CASSLRGWTSGNEQFF